This entry describes one T cell receptor (beta chain). Its antigen is unknown. The record originates from a study of blood T cells in healthy people across ages. Findings and limits, study-wide: TCR beta diversity correlated strongly with naive T cell percentage. Possibly, changes in expanded clonotypes were confounded because donor CMV status was unknown.

The second PCR ran about 6 to 11 cycles with a sample-barcoded 5' primer and J-beta primers. TCRdb analysed the 5' RACE reads with MiXCR anew, one entry per CDR3 protein. The data show some 780,000 distinct CDR3 sequences, 45% to 70% seen once. CDR1 SGHRS and CDR2 YFSETQ come from the germline V gene. The V and J ends lost 4 bases and 5 bases respectively, with 17 bases between them. The CDR3 spans 15 residues. The sequencing input was blood. This clonotype originated in a man between 40 and 49 years old in good health. The rearrangement links TRBV5-1 to TRBJ2-3; tentative D call: TRBD2 (5 bases). CDR3 in DNA: TGCGCCAGCAGCAGGGAGTCCCTAGCTCAAGATACGCAGTATTTT. Its protein is CASSRESLAQDTQYF. The variable domain in full, with the rest retrieved from reference TRBV5-1 and TRBJ2-3, is KAGVTQTPRYLIKTRGQQVTLSCSPISGHRSVSWYQQTPGQGLQFLFEYFSETQRNKGNFPGRFSGRQFSNSRSEMNVSTLELGDSALYLCASSRESLAQDTQYFGPGTRLTVL.